The clone carrying this TCR beta chain was found many times. The sample belongs to a study of T cells in Graves' hyperthyroidism and ophthalmopathy. The V and J ends lost 6 bases and 1 base respectively, with 16 bases between them. Germline values: CDR1 MDHEN, CDR2 SYDVKM. This CDR3 spans 16 amino acids. It was RNA transcripts that yielded the amplified TCR beta CDR3 regions. HTBI primers were the set used in a first-round RT-PCR of the TCR CDR3. TCRdb redid the calling of the multiplex PCR reads with MiXCR, one entry per CDR3 protein. This table holds about 250,000 distinct CDR3 sequences, approximately 14% found once.

V usage is TRBV28 and J usage is TRBJ1-3, with D possibly matching TRBD1 (6 bases). The receptor comes from a woman between 50 and 59 years old with Graves' hyperthyroidism that later progressed to Graves' ophthalmopathy. The sample was blood. The CDR3 spells CASRPHGGRSGNTIYF. The CDR3 region has the DNA TGTGCCAGCAGACCCCACGGGGGCAGATCTGGAAACACCATATATTTT. The full variable domain, its missing parts supplied by reference TRBV28 and TRBJ1-3, is DVKVTQSSRYLVKRTGEKVFLECVQDMDHENMFWYRQDPGLGLRLIYFSYDVKMKEKGDIPEGYSVSREKKERFSLILESASTNQTSMYLCASRPHGGRSGNTIYFGEGSWLTVV.